These 14 T cell receptor beta chains originate from one sample sequenced in a study of blood T cells in healthy people across ages. Sample-barcoded 5' priming and a J-beta primer mix drove a second PCR of about 6 to 12 cycles. A single record per CDR3 protein comes from TCRdb applying MiXCR to the 5' RACE reads. The sample consists of about 570,000 distinct CDR3 sequences, approximately 27% of them appearing once. Source material: blood. The source is a woman aged 70-85 years in good health.

This chain connects TRBV7-3 to TRBJ2-1; 9 positions agree with TRBD1. Germline CDR1 and CDR2: SGHTA and FQGTGA. V gave up 5 bases and J gave up 7 bases; unmatched junction bases: 6. The CDR3 runs to 14 residues. The CDR3, as DNA: TGTGCCAGCAGCCCACAGGGGGCGCAGAATGAGCAGTTCTTC. Translated, it gives CASSPQGAQNEQFF.

This clonotype appeared many times. This chain connects TRBV6-5 to TRBJ1-2, with unresolved D. Germline CDR1 and CDR2: MNHEY and SVGAGI. The CDR3 spans 14 residues. Trimming stripped 6 bases from V and 2 bases from J, with 13 bases between. The CDR3 DNA reads TGTGCCAGCAGGGCACCGGGAGGAAACTATGGCTACACCTTC. Amino acid sequence: CASRAPGGNYGYTF.

This clonotype was found a few times. The CDR3 region is CASSYGVKPGQGPRYF. In DNA form, the CDR3 reads TGTGCCAGCAGTTACGGGGTTAAACCGGGACAGGGGCCCAGGTACTTC. This rearrangement joins TRBV6-5 to TRBJ2-5; 10 bases agree with TRBD1. V shed 2 bases and J 13 bases; nucleotides not matched to a gene: 16. The CDR3 covers 16 residues. Germline V gene lookup returns CDR1 MNHEY and CDR2 SVGAGI.

This clonotype was detected a few times. The chain joins TRBV20-1 to TRBJ1-4, with 7 bases identical to TRBD1. CDR1 and CDR2 (germline): DFQATT, SNEGSKA (reference sequence). The CDR3 sequence is 13 residues long. J was trimmed by 3 bases and V by 5 bases; bases with no gene match: 3. Here the CDR3 reads CSAGGTANEKLFF. As DNA, the CDR3 is TGCAGTGCTGGGGGGACAGCTAATGAAAAACTGTTTTTT.

There are a few counts of this clonotype. The chain has TRBV27 and TRBJ1-2, with TRBD1 matching over 7 bases. CDR3 size: 15 residues. Per germline, CDR1 MNHEY and CDR2 SMNVEV (reference sequence). The ends lost 5 bases at V and 3 bases at J; junction bases unmatched: 9. CDR3 nucleotides: TGTGCCAGCAGTCCGAGGGGGACAGTGCACTATGGCTACACCTTC. It yields the protein CASSPRGTVHYGYTF.

Turning to this clonotype: A read error may be the cause here, since a much bigger clone is one base away. Likely a read error: the CDR3 ends without its conserved phenylalanine or tryptophan. The J gene is TRBJ2-1, the V gene TRBV9, with 7 bases fitting TRBD2. Germline V gene sequence: CDR1 SGDLS, CDR2 YYNGEE. CDR3 length equals 15 residues. V lost 0 bases, J lost 0 bases, and 0 bases stayed unmatched. The CDR3 DNA reads as TGTGCCAGCAGCGTAGCGGGGGGCTCCTACAATGAGCAGTTCCTC. Translation gives CASSVAGGSYNEQFL.

The chain is built from TRBV5-1 and TRBJ2-1; TRBD2 aligns across 10 bases. Trimming removed 2 bases from V and 3 bases from J; junction bases left unmatched: 5. CDR3 length: 16 residues. In germline, CDR1 is SGHRS, CDR2 YFSETQ. In DNA, the CDR3 is TGCGCCAGCAGCTTAGCGGGAGGGAGCCTCTACAATGAGCAGTTCTTC. Its translation is CASSLAGGSLYNEQFF.

In this sample, this clonotype turned up a few times. The chain employs TRBV11-2 and TRBJ2-1, with a weak D call TRBD1 (6 bases). Trimming pared 7 bases from V and 7 bases from J, leaving 17 bases between. This CDR3 has 14 residues. Germline V gene sequence: CDR1 SGHAT, CDR2 FQNNGV. CDR3 DNA: TGTGCCAGCACCTATAACAGGGTATCAAATGAGCAGTTCTTC. It yields the protein CASTYNRVSNEQFF.

This clonotype has more than one count but fewer than ten. This chain links TRBV12-3 or TRBV12-4 with TRBJ1-2, with D perhaps TRBD1 (5 bases). V was clipped by 6 bases and J by 3 bases, with 11 bases between them. There are 13 residues in the CDR3. CDR3 coding DNA: TGTGCCAGCAGGCTCGACAGAGACTATGGCTACACCTTC. It translates to CASRLDRDYGYTF.

This clonotype was recorded a few times. This chain connects TRBV6-2 or TRBV6-3 to TRBJ2-7; possibly TRBD1 for D (6 bases). There are 14 residues in the CDR3. V dropped 3 bases and J dropped 6 bases, with 15 bases sitting between them. Germline V gives CDR1 MNHEY, CDR2 SVGEGT. The CDR3 DNA reads as TGTGCCAGCAGTTATCGGTCAGGGGCTCTCGAGCAGTACTTC. Translation gives CASSYRSGALEQYF.

This clonotype was picked up a small number of times. The rearrangement links TRBV9 to TRBJ2-1, with D possibly being TRBD1 or TRBD2 (5 bases each). Trimming took off 0 bases at V and 4 bases at J, with 8 bases between the two ends. The CDR3 spans 14 residues. CDR1 is SGDLS and CDR2 is YYNGEE in the germline V gene. The chain's CDR3 is CASSVGGEYNEQFF. The CDR3 coding sequence is TGTGCCAGCAGCGTAGGAGGGGAGTACAATGAGCAGTTCTTC.

The gene calls are TRBV3-1 and TRBJ1-2; TRBD1 might be the D (5 bases). CDR1 and CDR2 from the germline V gene are LGHDT and YNNKEL (reference sequence). CDR3 length equals 13 residues. Trimming shortened V by 4 bases and J by 8 bases, and 14 bases separated the two germline ends. The CDR3 reads CASSRTIGGGYTF. CDR3 sequence (DNA): TGTGCCAGCAGCCGGACAATTGGTGGAGGCTACACCTTC. Full variable domain (rest looked up from reference TRBV3-1 and TRBJ1-2): DTAVSQTPKYLVTQMGNDKSIKCEQNLGHDTMYWYKQDSKKFLKIMFSYNNKELIINETVPNRFSPKSPDKAHLNLHINSLELGDSAVYFCASSRTIGGGYTFGSGTRLTVV.

CDR3 sequence reads: CSASFGGGGRDTQYF. CDR3 nucleotides: TGCAGTGCTAGTTTCGGAGGCGGGGGAAGAGATACGCAGTATTTT. The chain combines TRBV20-1 with TRBJ2-3; 7 bases fit TRBD2. This CDR3 has 15 amino acids. Trimming took 3 bases from V and 5 from J; bases not matched to a gene: 11. Germline CDR1 and CDR2: DFQATT and SNEGSKA (reference sequence).

About this clonotype itself: The junction does not match germline at one end; this may be a read error. The rearrangement joins TRBV7-2 to TRBJ2-7, with TRBD1 identical over 8 bases. This CDR3 comprises 13 residues. The germline V gene encodes CDR1 SGHTA and CDR2 FQGNSA. Written as DNA, the CDR3 is TGTGTCAGCAGCCCGGGACAGGCAGGCGAGCAGTACTTC. Encoded protein: CVSSPGQAGEQYF.